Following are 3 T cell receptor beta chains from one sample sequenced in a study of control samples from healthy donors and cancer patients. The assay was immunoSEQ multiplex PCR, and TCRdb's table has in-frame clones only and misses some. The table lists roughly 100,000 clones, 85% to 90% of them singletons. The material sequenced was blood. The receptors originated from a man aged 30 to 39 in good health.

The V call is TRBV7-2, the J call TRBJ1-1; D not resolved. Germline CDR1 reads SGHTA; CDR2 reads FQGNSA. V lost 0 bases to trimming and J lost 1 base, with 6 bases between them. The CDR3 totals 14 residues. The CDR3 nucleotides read TGTGCCAGCAGCTTAGCGGTCACGAACACTGAAGCTTTCTTT. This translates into CASSLAVTNTEAFF.

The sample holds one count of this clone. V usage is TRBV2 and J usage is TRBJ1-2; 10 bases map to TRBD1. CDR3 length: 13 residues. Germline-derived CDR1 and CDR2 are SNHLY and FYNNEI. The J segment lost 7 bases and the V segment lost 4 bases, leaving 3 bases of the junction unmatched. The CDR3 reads CASSGQGASGYTF. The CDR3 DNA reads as TGTGCCAGCAGTGGACAGGGGGCATCTGGCTACACCTTC.

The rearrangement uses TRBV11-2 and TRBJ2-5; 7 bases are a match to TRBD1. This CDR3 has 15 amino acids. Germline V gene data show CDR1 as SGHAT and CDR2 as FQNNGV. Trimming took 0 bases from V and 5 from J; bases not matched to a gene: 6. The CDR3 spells CASSLDLGRGETQYF. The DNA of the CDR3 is TGTGCCAGCAGCTTAGATCTTGGCAGGGGGGAGACCCAGTACTTC. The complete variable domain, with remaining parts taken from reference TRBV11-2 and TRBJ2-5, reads EAGVAQSPRYKIIEKRQSVAFWCNPISGHATLYWYQQILGQGPKLLIQFQNNGVVDDSQLPKDRFSAERLKGVDSTLKIQPAKLEDSAVYLCASSLDLGRGETQYFGPGTRLLVL.